The 23 T cell receptor beta chains given below trace back to one sample, sequenced in a study of blood T cell repertoires in COVID-19. Assay used: immunoSEQ multiplex PCR; TCRdb lists only in-frame clones, some missing. Among fewer than 200,000 clones listed, about four fifths were seen once. Input material: peripheral blood. Receptor source: a man in his 60s with acute or convalescent COVID-19.

The chain is built from TRBV5-1 and TRBJ2-5, with TRBD2 matching 7 bases. Germline CDR1 is SGHRS and CDR2 is YFSETQ. The V gene end was trimmed by 8 bases and the J gene end by 4 bases; junction bases not matched to a gene: 2. The CDR3 is 11 residues long. CDR3 sequence: CASREGETQYF. The CDR3 DNA follows: TGCGCCAGTAGGGAGGGAGAGACCCAGTACTTC.

This chain joins TRBV19 and TRBJ2-1; D is perhaps TRBD2 (7 bases). This CDR3 is built from 14 residues. Germline V gives CDR1 LNHDA, CDR2 SQIVND (reference sequence). V was trimmed by 6 bases and J by 0 bases, leaving 9 bases between them. CDR3 sequence (DNA): TGTGCCAGTAGACGGGGGGCCTCCTACAATGAGCAGTTCTTC. Encoded protein: CASRRGASYNEQFF.

Only a few counts were recorded for this clone. This chain links TRBV7-9 with TRBJ1-5, with D uncertain. The germline gives CDR1 SEHNR, CDR2 FQNEAQ (reference sequence). CDR3 length: 13 residues. With 3 bases removed from V and 6 bases from J, the gap between germline ends came to 9 bases. As DNA, the CDR3 is TGTGCCAGCAGCTTCCGGGGAAGTCAGCCCCAGCATTTT. Its protein is CASSFRGSQPQHF.

The chain employs TRBV19 and TRBJ2-4; TRBD2 aligns across 8 bases. CDR3 length: 16 amino acids. In germline, CDR1 is LNHDA, CDR2 SQIVND (reference sequence). V shed 7 bases and J 0 bases; nucleotides not matched to a gene: 8. Written as DNA, the CDR3 is TGTGCCAGTAACCGGGGGGGGAGCCTAGCCAAAAACATTCAGTACTTC. Protein product: CASNRGGSLAKNIQYF.

The V call is TRBV5-1, the J call TRBJ2-7, with D possibly being TRBD1 (6 bases). Trimming shortened V by 5 bases and J by 1 base, and 16 bases separated the two germline ends. Germline CDR1 reads SGHRS; CDR2 reads YFSETQ. The CDR3 contains 15 residues. DNA of the CDR3: TGCGCCAGCAGATTAGGGGACACCCTATCCTACGAGCAGTACTTC. Translated: CASRLGDTLSYEQYF.

The V gene is TRBV3-1 (or the pseudogene TRBV3-2), the J gene TRBJ2-7; D is perhaps TRBD1 (6 bases). Germline CDR1 reads LGHDT; CDR2 reads YNNKEL (reference sequence). This CDR3 contains 15 residues. Trimming left V 2 bases short and J 0 bases short, with 11 bases between. The CDR3 here is CASSQSQDSSYEQYF. The CDR3 DNA follows: TGTGCCAGCAGCCAAAGTCAGGACAGCTCCTACGAGCAGTACTTC.

V and J are TRBV5-1 and TRBJ2-1; weak D call: TRBD2 (5 bases). Germline V CDR1 and CDR2: SGHRS, YFSETQ. The length of the CDR3 is 15 residues. Trimming left V 1 base short and J 2 bases short, with 10 bases between. CDR3 in DNA: TGCGCCAGCAGCTTGATCGGGAATCCCTACAATGAGCAGTTCTTC. It is translated as CASSLIGNPYNEQFF. Full variable domain (missing parts from reference TRBV5-1 and TRBJ2-1): KAGVTQTPRYLIKTRGQQVTLSCSPISGHRSVSWYQQTPGQGLQFLFEYFSETQRNKGNFPGRFSGRQFSNSRSEMNVSTLELGDSALYLCASSLIGNPYNEQFFGPGTRLTVL.

This clone was seen only a few times. V usage is TRBV11-1 and J usage is TRBJ1-5; 8 nucleotides agree with TRBD1. The germline V gene encodes CDR1 SGHAT and CDR2 FQDESV (reference sequence). J was trimmed by 9 bases and V by 5 bases; bases with no gene match: 9. This CDR3 is 14 amino acids long. The CDR3 loop is CASSLDRGDGPQHF. The CDR3 DNA reads TGTGCCAGCAGCCTAGACAGGGGCGACGGGCCCCAGCATTTT.

In DNA, the CDR3 is TGTGCCAGCAGAGCGGGGCAGGCGACAGATACGCAGTATTTT. Its translation is CASRAGQATDTQYF. The chain couples TRBV2 to TRBJ2-3; 7 bases are shared with TRBD2. This CDR3 has 14 residues. V trimming: 6 bases; J trimming: 3 bases; junction bases outside the gene matches: 6. Germline V CDR1 and CDR2: SNHLY, FYNNEI.

The rearrangement joins TRBV20-1 to TRBJ2-7; unclear D gene. Germline V gene lookup returns CDR1 DFQATT and CDR2 SNEGSKA (reference sequence). The CDR3 length is 11 residues. Trimming left V 4 bases short and J 4 bases short, with 8 bases between. CDR3 in amino acids: CSAITSYEQYF. CDR3 bases: TGCAGTGCTATAACGAGTTACGAGCAGTACTTC.

The chain employs TRBV6-6 and TRBJ1-6, with a possible D match to TRBD1 (5 bases). This CDR3 comprises 16 residues. The V gene's germline CDR1 is MNHNY and CDR2 SVGAGI (reference sequence). The germline V and J ends were trimmed by 5 bases and 4 bases, with 15 bases remaining between them. As DNA, the CDR3 is TGTGCCAGCAGTCGCCTTCAGGGCCATTATAATTCACCCCTCCACTTT. Translating it yields CASSRLQGHYNSPLHF.

This chain uses TRBV21-1 with TRBJ1-4; the table's D call of TRBD1 was not tested on the DNA. TRBV21-1 is a pseudogene locus. This CDR3 is 15 amino acids long. CDR3 in amino acids: CASSLRTGNGEKLFF. Written as DNA, the CDR3 is TGTGCCAGCAGCCTCCGGACAGGGAATGGTGAAAAACTGTTTTTT.

CDR3 bases: TGTGCCAGCAGCTTAGGAGATCCGGGACAGGGGAGCAATCAGCCCCAGCATTTT. Translation: CASSLGDPGQGSNQPQHF. The V gene is TRBV7-2, the J gene TRBJ1-5; 10 nucleotides align to TRBD1. CDR1 SGHTA and CDR2 FQGNSA come from the germline V gene. The CDR3 is 18 residues long. The J segment lost 1 base and the V segment lost 1 base, leaving 7 bases of the junction unmatched.

V and J are TRBV27 and TRBJ1-1; D gene uncertain. Germline CDR1 is MNHEY and CDR2 is SMNVEV (reference sequence). Trimming shortened V by 6 bases and J by 3 bases, and 8 bases separated the two germline ends. The CDR3 runs 12 residues. Here the CDR3 reads CASSDIYTEAFF. DNA of the CDR3: TGTGCCAGCAGCGACATCTACACTGAAGCTTTCTTT.

This rearrangement joins TRBV7-3 to TRBJ2-1; D is unresolved. This CDR3 is built from 13 residues. V was pared by 1 base and J by 3 bases, with 4 bases between. The V gene's germline CDR1 is SGHTA and CDR2 FQGTGA. CDR3 sequence reads: CASSLNIYNEQFF. The CDR3, as DNA: TGTGCCAGCAGCTTAAACATCTACAATGAGCAGTTCTTC.

The V gene is TRBV27, the J gene TRBJ1-2; 8 bases are a match to TRBD1. V was pared by 7 bases and J by 8 bases, with 12 bases of the junction left unmatched. The germline gives CDR1 MNHEY, CDR2 SMNVEV (reference sequence). The CDR3 is made up of 14 amino acids. This chain's CDR3 is CASTTRDRKGGYTF. CDR3 coding DNA: TGTGCCAGCACCACCCGGGACAGGAAAGGGGGCTACACCTTC.

This sequence joins TRBV10-2 and TRBJ1-1, with D possibly TRBD1 on 6 matching bases. Germline CDR1 is WSHSY and CDR2 is SAAADI. The CDR3 has 15 residues. Trimming shortened V by 5 bases and J by 4 bases, and 17 bases separated the two germline ends. The CDR3 loop reads CASSPSGGAGTEAFF. The CDR3, as DNA: TGCGCCAGCAGTCCCTCGGGGGGCGCGGGCACTGAAGCTTTCTTT.

The CDR3 nucleotides read TGTGCCAGCAGTCTGAGGCAGACAGTAAGCTCCTACAATGAGCAGTTCTTC. Residues: CASSLRQTVSSYNEQFF. This chain connects TRBV6-6 to TRBJ2-1; tentatively, D is TRBD1 (5 bases). V lost 5 bases and J lost 0, with 17 bases in between. Germline CDR1 and CDR2: MNHNY and SVGAGI (reference sequence). The CDR3 spans 17 residues.

This clone has just one count. The chain employs TRBV30 and TRBJ1-2, with 8 positions matching TRBD1. CDR1 GTSNPN and CDR2 SVGIG come from the germline V gene (reference sequence). The CDR3 is made up of 17 amino acids. The trim removed 0 bases at V and 0 bases at J, leaving 9 bases unmatched. CDR3: CAWSVGTGTSANYGYTF. Written as DNA, the CDR3 is TGTGCCTGGAGTGTTGGGACAGGCACTTCAGCTAACTATGGCTACACCTTC. The entire variable domain, with the rest obtained from reference TRBV30 and TRBJ1-2, is as follows: SQTIHQWPATLVQPVGSPLSLECTVEGTSNPNLYWYRQAAGRGLQLLFYSVGIGQISSEVPQNLSASRPQDRQFILSSKKLLLSDSGFYLCAWSVGTGTSANYGYTFGSGTRLTVV.

The rearrangement links TRBV4-1 to TRBJ1-6; no clear D gene. In germline, CDR1 is MGHRA, CDR2 YSYEKL. The length of the CDR3 is 15 residues. V lost 2 bases to trimming and J lost 7 bases, with 12 bases between them. Here the CDR3 reads CASSQRYSGNSPLHF. The CDR3 DNA reads TGCGCCAGCAGCCAACGTTACAGCGGGAATTCACCCCTCCACTTT.

The chain has TRBV6-5 and TRBJ2-3; the match to TRBD1 covers 12 bases. The germline CDR1 and CDR2 sequences are MNHEY and SVGAGI. V was pared by 0 bases and J by 4 bases, with 2 bases of the junction left unmatched. The CDR3 runs to 16 residues. The CDR3 loop is CASSYSGQGASDTQYF. DNA for the CDR3: TGTGCCAGCAGTTACTCGGGACAGGGGGCTTCAGATACGCAGTATTTT.

The chain joins TRBV5-1 to TRBJ1-1; 7 bases map to TRBD1. Unmatched junction bases numbered 9, after V lost 0 bases and J lost 4 bases. CDR1 is SGHRS and CDR2 is YFSETQ in the germline V gene. This CDR3 spans 16 amino acids. In DNA form, the CDR3 reads TGCGCCAGCAGCTTGGGGTGGGGCCAGGGGGGCACTGAAGCTTTCTTT. Protein product: CASSLGWGQGGTEAFF.

This clone has just a few counts. The chain carries TRBV2 and TRBJ1-1; D is perhaps TRBD1 (5 bases). This CDR3 region has 12 residues. The V and J ends lost 3 bases and 8 bases respectively, with 10 bases between them. Per the germline V gene, CDR1 is SNHLY and CDR2 is FYNNEI. CDR3 amino acids: CASSDRGMEAFF. The DNA for the CDR3 is TGTGCCAGCAGTGATAGGGGAATGGAAGCTTTCTTT.